These T cell receptor beta chains were read from a single sample in a study of T-cell reconstitution after alpha-beta-depleted transplantation in children. TCRdb reprocessed the PCR reads with MiXCR, giving one entry per CDR3 protein. The sample includes a few hundred thousand distinct CDR3 sequences, under 13% seen only once; the top ten take nearly 5.5%. Sequenced here: PBMCs from the stem cell graft donor, sampled from the stem cell graft. The receptors were gathered from a human donor who donated a stem cell graft to a child with acute myeloid leukemia. CDR3s leave out the opening cysteine and the closing phenylalanine or tryptophan. The order of the fields is V gene, CDR3 protein.

V: TRBV7-2; CDR3: ASSFTGEEVAF
V: TRBV7-2; CDR3: ASSPTLLAKNIQY
V: TRBV29-1; CDR3: SATLGQAQETQY
V: TRBV29-1; CDR3: SVEAPATSGSWGRGTDTQY
V: TRBV3-1; CDR3: ASSLTSPLAQIDNEQF
V: TRBV30; CDR3: AWSMGEEETQY
V: TRBV13; CDR3: ASSLDGQGRSSGYT
V: TRBV5-1; CDR3: ASRDDRGGNTIY
V: TRBV29-1; CDR3: SVPMGGTGYNYGYT
V: TRBV5-6; CDR3: ASSSYYEQY
V: TRBV12-3/TRBV12-4; CDR3: ASSQGAATDTQY
V: TRBV5-1; CDR3: ASSSRGGGTEAF
V: TRBV6-2/TRBV6-3; CDR3: ASRQSGTRTGELF
V: TRBV12-3/TRBV12-4; CDR3: ASSLEGLADYGYT
V: TRBV12-3/TRBV12-4; CDR3: ASSFGDNYGYT
V: TRBV7-2; CDR3: ASKPGGNQETQY
V: TRBV6-1; CDR3: ASSESAGNTIY
V: TRBV4-2; CDR3: ASSHEFGLPSTEAF
V: TRBV4-1; CDR3: ASSPYQGEGQPQH
V: TRBV6-5; CDR3: ASSPERQGSEQY
V: TRBV6-1; CDR3: ASSLRGSLYSGANVLT
V: TRBV29-1; CDR3: SVDTRGTLEGAIQY
V: TRBV7-9; CDR3: ASSSSPAVGDGYT
V: TRBV7-2; CDR3: ASSFWTSGGSTDTQY
V: TRBV20-1; CDR3: SANRDRGNTDTQY
V: TRBV11-2; CDR3: ASSLVAGGATEAF
V: TRBV11-2; CDR3: ASTADRRFSGSGTYEQY
V: TRBV7-2; CDR3: ASSLQLSNQPQH
V: TRBV5-4; CDR3: ASRLGLAGSYEQY
V: TRBV5-5; CDR3: ASSLKLSWGATGELF
V: TRBV5-5; CDR3: ASSFQPLAQPQH
V: TRBV4-2; CDR3: ASSQDRSGWNTGELF
V: TRBV5-5; CDR3: ASSLGYGADTQY
V: TRBV6-5; CDR3: ASSYRTPGDEQY
V: TRBV7-2; CDR3: ASSLAVAGGVTDTQY
V: TRBV7-2; CDR3: ASRRGGGNQPQH
V: TRBV20-1; CDR3: SAREGSGGVASTDTQY
V: TRBV6-5; CDR3: ASSKLNYGYT
V: TRBV20-1; CDR3: SAASVGEQF
V: TRBV6-1; CDR3: ATSPGSNYGYT
V: TRBV29-1; CDR3: SVEALGQGFGETQY
V: TRBV20-1; CDR3: SVTGGYGYT
V: TRBV29-1; CDR3: SVCRRSSGNTIY
V: TRBV3-1; CDR3: ASSQREGEKLF
V: TRBV5-1; CDR3: ASRKDWTEDEKLF
V: TRBV6-5; CDR3: ASSYFGVGYT
V: TRBV20-1; CDR3: SARPRGRDTGELF
V: TRBV6-6; CDR3: ASNRDREAF